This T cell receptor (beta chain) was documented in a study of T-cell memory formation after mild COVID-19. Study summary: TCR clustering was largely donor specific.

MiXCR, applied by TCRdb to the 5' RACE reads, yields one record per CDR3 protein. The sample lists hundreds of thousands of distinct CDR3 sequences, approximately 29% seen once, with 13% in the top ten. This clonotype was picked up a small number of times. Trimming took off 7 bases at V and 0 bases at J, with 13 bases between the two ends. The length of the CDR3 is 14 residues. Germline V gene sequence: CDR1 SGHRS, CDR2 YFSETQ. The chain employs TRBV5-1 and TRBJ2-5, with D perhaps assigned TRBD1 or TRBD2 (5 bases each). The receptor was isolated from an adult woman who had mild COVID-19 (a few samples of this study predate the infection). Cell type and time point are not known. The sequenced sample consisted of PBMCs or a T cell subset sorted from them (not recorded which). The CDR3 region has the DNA TGCGCCAGCCCTGGGGGTGACTACCAAGAGACCCAGTACTTC. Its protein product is CASPGGDYQETQYF. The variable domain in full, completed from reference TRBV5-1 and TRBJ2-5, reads KAGVTQTPRYLIKTRGQQVTLSCSPISGHRSVSWYQQTPGQGLQFLFEYFSETQRNKGNFPGRFSGRQFSNSRSEMNVSTLELGDSALYLCASPGGDYQETQYFGPGTRLLVL.